The following is a T cell receptor (beta chain) sequence with its context. Its antigen is currently not known. One base away there is no much larger clone; base qualities are not given. The sample belongs to a study of identical twins (dated by TCRdb to the mid-2010s). Study-wide context: TCR alpha and beta repertoires from monozygotic twins, unrelated adults of various ages and cord blood were deep-sequenced to test whether fetal clonotypes persist. To rule out contamination, replicate twin experiments were performed at different times with different library preparation protocols.

V is pruned by 6 bases and J by 4 bases, leaving 3 bases of the junction without a gene match. From its cysteine to its phenylalanine, the CDR3 spans 14 amino acids. The CDR3 DNA has 42 bases and is translated from base 1. The germline V gene (reference sequence) supplies CDR1 DFQATT and CDR2 SNEGSKA. Libraries were built with 5' RACE. The run used an Illumina HiSeq 2000. Template switching introduced a universal primer binding site; the final cDNA contained a unique molecular identifier, enabling accurate counting of TCR cDNA molecules. First-strand cDNA for TCR alpha and beta chains was synthesized from specific primers in the conserved constant-segment region. To control for contamination, each cDNA library was double barcoded with a SMART-Mk sample barcode plus Illumina barcodes. TruSeq adapter sequences and Illumina sample barcodes were added in two successive PCR steps. The TCR alpha and beta cDNA libraries were sequenced on the Illumina HiSeq platform using custom primers. In the paper's pipeline: Raw reads were processed with MiGEC to extract unique molecular identifiers, and MiXCR was used to determine CDR3 positions. For each individual, recombination models were inferred using an EM algorithm with the repgenHMM and IGoR tools. The analysis of shared clonotypes was done with the tcR package in R, with sharing normalized by the product of cloneset sizes. Out-of-frame nonproductive sequences were analyzed to study raw recombination free of thymic and clonal selection effects. TCRdb reworked the public reads: Q25 trimming with fastp, MiXCR clone assembly, productive beta chains retained. Here each entry gathers all rows of one CDR3 protein and keeps the most common genes and DNA. These V and J calls originate from TCRdb's pipeline instead of the authors' own analysis. In this sample the table shows some 900,000 distinct CDR3 sequences, approximately 13% of which occur a single time. The biggest ten clones account for 1.5% to 2% of the sample.

Points the paper makes about the study in general: Fewer insertions were carried by abundant cord blood beta clonotypes; a weaker similar trend was observed in young adult naive repertoires, while no such trend was observed in memory repertoires. Invariant T cells such as MAIT and iNKT could partly confound zero-insertion analyses, although diverse VJ usage argued against such confounding for most clonotypes. The excess sharing between twins in beta out-of-frame sequences was weaker because fewer shared sequences reduced the signal-to-noise ratio. Compared with coincidental sharing between unrelated individuals, out-of-frame TCR alpha sequences shared between twins had an excess of sequences with low generation probability. Recombination models systematically underestimated out-of-frame TCR alpha sharing in monozygotic twins but agreed with sharing between unrelated individuals. Because the same donors could not be followed over many years, conclusions were based on cross-sectional statistical analysis.

All donors were healthy Caucasians. The twin cohort consisted of three pairs of female monozygotic twins, all aged about 18 to 30 years. Peripheral blood mononuclear cells were the source from which RNA for the TCR libraries was isolated. These data were also reused for a study on yellow fever vaccine responses in identical twins. The second source states: According to the authors, in identical twins the way T cells responded to vaccination appeared partly convergent and partly personalized. Focusing on identical twins, the study followed the T cell clones that responded to the vaccine, and did so with precision.

The TCR sequence derives from a woman under 30 in good health. This chain joins TRBV20-1 to TRBJ2-1; the junction holds 13 bases that match TRBD2. Sequencing was done on a sample of PBMCs. The CDR3 here reads CSAKTSGGYNEQFF. The DNA is as follows: TGCAGTGCAAAGACTAGCGGGGGGTACAATGAGCAGTTCTTC.